This T cell receptor (beta chain) was captured in a study of shared clonotypes between healthy human individuals. Across the whole study: CD4 naive and memory got three plates each, CD8 naive two, CD8 memory one. The study, taken as a whole, reports: An expected dependence of interdonor clonotype sharing on sequencing depth was noted.

Genomic DNA per cell subset filled all wells of several immunoSEQ plates. In the original processing: Filtering differed for immunoSEQ, which gave only junction sequences without quality scores. Measured with immunoSEQ multiplex PCR; TCRdb has only the in-frame clones, and not every one. That table furnishes V, J and clone size, whereas the DNA furnished D and trimming. This table has 2 million to 3 million clones, approximately 92% appearing once. A word on this clone: The antigen remains unidentified.

Germline CDR1 is SGHTS and CDR2 is YDEGEE. The CDR3 is made up of 16 amino acids. Trimming removed 1 base from V and 0 bases from J, with 11 bases in between. The chain couples TRBV5-8 to TRBJ1-3; D call uncertain. Sequencing used naive CD4+ T cells sorted from blood. Subset noted: CD45RA+ positively selected. The clonotype was recovered from a man between 18 and 29 years old in good health. The CDR3 loop is CASSLQQSYSGNTIYF. The CDR3 nucleotides read TGTGCCAGCAGCTTGCAACAGAGCTACTCTGGAAACACCATATATTTT.